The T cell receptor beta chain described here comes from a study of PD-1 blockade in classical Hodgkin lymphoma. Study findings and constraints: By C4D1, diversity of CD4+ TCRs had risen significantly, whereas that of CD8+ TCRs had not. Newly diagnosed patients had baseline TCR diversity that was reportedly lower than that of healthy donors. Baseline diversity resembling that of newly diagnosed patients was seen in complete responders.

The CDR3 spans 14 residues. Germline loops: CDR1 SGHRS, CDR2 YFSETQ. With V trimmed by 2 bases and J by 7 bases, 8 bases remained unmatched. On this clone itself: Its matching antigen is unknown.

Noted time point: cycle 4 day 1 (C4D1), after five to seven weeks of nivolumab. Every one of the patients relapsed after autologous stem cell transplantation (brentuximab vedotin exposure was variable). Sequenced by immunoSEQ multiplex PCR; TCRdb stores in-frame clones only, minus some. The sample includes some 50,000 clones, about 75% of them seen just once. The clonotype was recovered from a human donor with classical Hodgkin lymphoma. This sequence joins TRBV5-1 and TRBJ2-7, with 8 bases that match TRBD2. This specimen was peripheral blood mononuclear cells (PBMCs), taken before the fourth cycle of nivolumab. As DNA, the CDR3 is TGCGCCAGCAGCTTCACGGGAGGGCCGGGGGAGCAGTACTTC. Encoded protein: CASSFTGGPGEQYF.